These 21 T cell receptor beta chains came from one sample sequenced in a study of CXCR3-negative and CXCR3-positive naive CD8 T cells. The libraries of TRB cDNA were constructed through 5' RACE using UMI labels. TCRdb re-called the 5' RACE reads and catalogs CDR3 proteins one per entry, DNA excluded. The data show roughly 89,000 distinct CDR3 sequences, and the top ten clones hold 1.7%. Sequencing was carried out using naive CXCR3- CD8+ T cells from blood. As for subset: CD45RO-CCR7+CD27+CD95- naive CD8+ T cells lacking CXCR3 (TNR3-). Receptor source: a human donor in good health. Some clones in this sample may be carry-over from other donors' samples.

The chain joins TRBV6-1 to TRBJ1-5; TCRdb lists TRBD1, though no DNA is available to test this call. This CDR3 spans 15 amino acids. From germline, CDR1 is MNHNS and CDR2 SASEGT. CDR3 amino acids: CASSEAGTNNQPQHF.

V and J are TRBV5-1 and TRBJ1-1; with no DNA, the TCRdb D assignment of TRBD1 cannot be verified. The CDR3 has 14 amino acids. Germline-derived CDR1 and CDR2 are SGHRS and YFSETQ. The CDR3 protein is CASSYTGGWTEAFF. The full variable domain, rest sourced from reference TRBV5-1 and TRBJ1-1, is KAGVTQTPRYLIKTRGQQVTLSCSPISGHRSVSWYQQTPGQGLQFLFEYFSETQRNKGNFPGRFSGRQFSNSRSEMNVSTLELGDSALYLCASSYTGGWTEAFFGQGTRLTVV.

The chain recombines TRBV9 with TRBJ2-1; the TRBD1 assignment by TCRdb is unverifiable without DNA. Germline V gene lookup returns CDR1 SGDLS and CDR2 YYNGEE. The CDR3 consists of 15 residues. The CDR3 loop is CASSVIGTGINEQFF. Combining the CDR3 with reference TRBV9 and TRBJ2-1 gives the whole variable domain DSGVTQTPKHLITATGQRVTLRCSPRSGDLSVYWYQQSLDQGLQFLIQYYNGEERAKGNILERFSAQQFPDLHSELNLSSLELGDSALYFCASSVIGTGINEQFFGPGTRLTVL.

The chain has TRBV5-4 and TRBJ1-4. Germline values: CDR1 SGHNT, CDR2 YYREEE (reference sequence). There are 15 residues in the CDR3. This CDR3 is CASSAHTGPNEKLFF. Full variable domain (outside the CDR3, taken from reference TRBV5-4 and TRBJ1-4): ETGVTQSPTHLIKTRGQQVTLRCSSQSGHNTVSWYQQALGQGPQFIFQYYREEENGRGNFPPRFSGLQFPNYSSELNVNALELDDSALYLCASSAHTGPNEKLFFGSGTQLSVL.

The chain links TRBV28 to TRBJ2-7; TCRdb's assignment of TRBD1 cannot be checked, as there is no DNA. Germline V gene sequence: CDR1 MDHEN, CDR2 SYDVKM. This CDR3 region has 17 residues. Here the CDR3 reads CASTFPRDATGLYEQYF. The whole variable domain, filled in from reference TRBV28 and TRBJ2-7, reads DVKVTQSSRYLVKRTGEKVFLECVQDMDHENMFWYRQDPGLGLRLIYFSYDVKMKEKGDIPEGYSVSREKKERFSLILESASTNQTSMYLCASTFPRDATGLYEQYFGPGTRLTVT.

The chain uses TRBV7-6 and TRBJ2-6; the TRBD1 assignment by TCRdb is unverifiable without DNA. Germline V gene lookup returns CDR1 SGHVS and CDR2 FNYEAQ. The length of the CDR3 is 18 residues. The CDR3 loop reads CASSTPGQPPSGADVLTF.

This chain uses TRBV7-9 with TRBJ1-2. CDR3 length: 15 residues. The germline V gene has CDR1 SEHNR and CDR2 FQNEAQ (reference sequence). The CDR3 sequence: CASSSWTEGAGGYTF.

V usage is TRBV7-8 and J usage is TRBJ2-5; absent DNA, TCRdb's TRBD2 call cannot be checked. Germline V gene sequence: CDR1 SGHVS, CDR2 FQNEAQ. There are 13 residues in the CDR3. This CDR3 reads CASSRDWQETQYF.

The J gene is TRBJ2-1, the V gene TRBV14. CDR1 SGHDN and CDR2 FVKESK come from the germline V gene. The CDR3 extends over 13 amino acids. CDR3 protein: CASSQEEYNEQFF.

The V call is TRBV5-1, the J call TRBJ2-3; TCRdb's D gene call, TRBD2, goes unchecked for lack of DNA. The germline CDR1 and CDR2 sequences are SGHRS and YFSETQ. The CDR3 spans 15 residues. CDR3 sequence reads: CASSLLSGNTDTQYF.

The chain employs TRBV25-1 and TRBJ2-7; TCRdb gives TRBD1 as the D gene, but with no DNA this cannot be confirmed. CDR1 MGHDK and CDR2 SYGVNS come from the germline V gene. The CDR3 totals 14 residues. CDR3 protein: CASSVGQGPYEQYF.

The V gene is TRBV27, the J gene TRBJ1-1; TCRdb picks TRBD1, but there is no DNA to check that call. Germline values: CDR1 MNHEY, CDR2 SMNVEV (reference sequence). The CDR3 has 14 amino acids. CDR3 sequence reads: CASSLTGVNTEAFF.

The chain links TRBV12-3 or TRBV12-4 to TRBJ2-1. This CDR3 has 13 amino acids. CDR3 in amino acids: CASRSSGKDEQFF.

The gene calls are TRBV19 and TRBJ1-1; TCRdb selects TRBD1, and the lack of DNA leaves this call unchecked. The CDR3 runs to 14 residues. The germline V gene encodes CDR1 LNHDA and CDR2 SQIVND (reference sequence). CDR3 protein: CASSIARQGVEAFF.

The CDR3 sequence is CSARGWLAGSLGTQYF. The rearrangement links TRBV20-1 to TRBJ2-5. CDR3 length: 16 residues. In germline, CDR1 is DFQATT, CDR2 SNEGSKA (reference sequence).

The rearrangement uses TRBV7-8 and TRBJ1-5; without DNA, the TCRdb call of TRBD1 cannot be checked. This CDR3 is 14 amino acids long. Germline V gene lookup returns CDR1 SGHVS and CDR2 FQNEAQ. This CDR3 reads CASSLGAPNQPQHF.

The J gene is TRBJ2-1, the V gene TRBV5-1; with no DNA, the TCRdb D assignment of TRBD2 cannot be verified. The CDR3 is 15 residues long. From germline, CDR1 is SGHRS and CDR2 YFSETQ. This CDR3 reads CASSLELAGFNEQFF.

The chain combines TRBV11-3 with TRBJ2-1; as DNA is missing, the TRBD2 call by TCRdb cannot be tested. The CDR3 length is 14 residues. Germline CDR1 is SGHNT and CDR2 is YENEEA. The CDR3 loop reads CASSLVGLAVEQFF. Supplemented by reference TRBV11-3 and TRBJ2-1, the full variable domain reads EAGVVQSPRYKIIEKKQPVAFWCNPISGHNTLYWYLQNLGQGPELLIRYENEEAVDDSQLPKDRFSAERLKGVDSTLKIQPAELGDSAVYLCASSLVGLAVEQFFGPGTRLTVL.

This CDR3 is CASSRTVNEQFF. This rearrangement joins TRBV7-6 to TRBJ2-1; TCRdb's D call of TRBD1 is untestable without DNA. Germline loops: CDR1 SGHVS, CDR2 FNYEAQ. CDR3 length: 12 residues.

The chain is built from TRBV28 and TRBJ2-7; lacking DNA, the TRBD1 call made by TCRdb goes unchecked. The CDR3 is made up of 14 amino acids. Germline-derived CDR1 and CDR2 are MDHEN and SYDVKM. CDR3: CASRTNRGLYEQYF.

The V and J genes are TRBV27 and TRBJ2-7; checking the TCRdb D call of TRBD2 is not possible without DNA. CDR3 length: 16 amino acids. Per the germline V gene, CDR1 is MNHEY and CDR2 is SMNVEV (reference sequence). CDR3 sequence reads: CASSLSWDLTAYEQYF.